This T cell receptor (beta chain) was documented in a study of T-cell memory formation after mild COVID-19. One entry per CDR3 protein, called by TCRdb with MiXCR from the 5' RACE reads. This table has a few hundred thousand distinct CDR3 sequences, approximately 27% appearing once. The V and J ends lost 0 bases and 10 bases, in that order; junction bases with no gene match: 16. Germline CDR1 reads SGHVS; CDR2 reads FQNEAQ. This CDR3 has 17 amino acids. The sample was PBMCs or a T cell subset sorted from them (not recorded which). The chain is built from TRBV7-8 and TRBJ2-3; TRBD2 matches 7 bases. The clonotype was recovered from an adult woman who had mild COVID-19 (a few samples of this study predate the infection). Cell type and time point are not known. CDR3 DNA sequence: TGTGCCAGCAGCTTAGCGGTGCAGCGGGGCATCCGGATTCCGCAGTATTTT. Translated: CASSLAVQRGIRIPQYF.